This passage covers 5 T cell receptor beta chains from one sample sequenced in a study of blood T cell repertoires in COVID-19 (dated by TCRdb to the early 2020s). The method was the immunoSEQ multiplex PCR assay. TCRdb limited this immuneACCESS table to in-frame rearrangements with V and J called. A share of clones is missing; checked studies link under half to unresolved V genes, and the rest is unexplained. The sample contains around 130,000 clones, approximately 90% of them found a single time. Together, the top ten hold 18% of the sample. The sequenced material came from peripheral blood. Receptor source: a man aged 50-59 years with active or convalescent COVID-19.

The chain carries TRBV7-8 and TRBJ2-4, with 9 bases aligning to TRBD2. In germline, CDR1 is SGHVS, CDR2 FQNEAQ. J was trimmed by 6 bases and V by 1 base; bases with no gene match: 10. CDR3 size: 17 residues. The chain's CDR3 is CASSLGRTGTSTNIQYF. DNA of the CDR3: TGTGCCAGCAGCTTAGGTAGGACCGGGACTAGCACAAACATTCAGTACTTC.

The CDR3 coding sequence is TGCAGCGTTGAAGAGGGGGGAGGCTACACCTTC. Its protein is CSVEEGGGYTF. The V call is TRBV29-1, the J call TRBJ1-2; possible D gene TRBD1, 5 bases. The CDR3 contains 11 residues. Germline CDR1 reads SQVTM; CDR2 reads ANQGSEA. The V end lost 0 bases, the J end lost 8 bases, and 7 bases lay between the germline ends.

This rearrangement joins TRBV7-2 to TRBJ2-7, with no clear D. The germline CDR1 and CDR2 sequences are SGHTA and FQGNSA. CDR3 size: 14 residues. The V gene lost 2 bases and the J gene lost 0 bases, with 8 bases spanning the gap. CDR3 in amino acids: CASSLQSNSYEQYF. The CDR3 coding sequence is TGTGCCAGCAGCTTACAGTCGAACTCCTACGAGCAGTACTTC.

The chain combines TRBV5-4 with TRBJ2-5; 9 nucleotides agree with TRBD1. The CDR3 has 15 residues. J was trimmed by 5 bases and V by 4 bases; bases with no gene match: 9. From germline, CDR1 is SGHNT and CDR2 YYREEE (reference sequence). This chain's CDR3 is CASSRRDRVGETQYF. DNA for the CDR3: TGTGCCAGCAGCCGCCGGGACAGGGTCGGGGAGACCCAGTACTTC. The complete variable domain, with remaining parts taken from reference TRBV5-4 and TRBJ2-5, reads ETGVTQSPTHLIKTRGQQVTLRCSSQSGHNTVSWYQQALGQGPQFIFQYYREEENGRGNFPPRFSGLQFPNYSSELNVNALELDDSALYLCASSRRDRVGETQYFGPGTRLLVL.

The V gene is TRBV19, the J gene TRBJ1-2; TRBD1 aligns across 9 bases. V gave up 6 bases and J gave up 2 bases; unmatched junction bases: 7. The CDR3 is 15 residues long. CDR1 is LNHDA and CDR2 is SQIVND in the germline V gene (reference sequence). Written as DNA, the CDR3 is TGTGCCAGTAGATCAGGACAGGGGAACAACTATGGCTACACCTTC. It translates to CASRSGQGNNYGYTF.